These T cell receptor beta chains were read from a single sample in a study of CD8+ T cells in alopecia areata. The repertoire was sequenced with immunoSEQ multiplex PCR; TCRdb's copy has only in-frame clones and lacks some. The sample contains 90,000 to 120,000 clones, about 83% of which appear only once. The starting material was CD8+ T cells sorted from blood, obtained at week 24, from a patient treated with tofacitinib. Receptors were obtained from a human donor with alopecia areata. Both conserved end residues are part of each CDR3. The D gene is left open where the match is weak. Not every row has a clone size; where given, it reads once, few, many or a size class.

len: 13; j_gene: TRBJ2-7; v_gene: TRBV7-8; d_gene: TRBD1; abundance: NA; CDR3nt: TGTGCCAGCAGCTTGGGACAGAACTACGAGCAGTACTTC; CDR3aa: CASSLGQNYEQYF
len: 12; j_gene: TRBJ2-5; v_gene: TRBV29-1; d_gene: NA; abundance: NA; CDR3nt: TGCAGCGTGATGTCTCCCGAAGAGACCCAGTACTTC; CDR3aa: CSVMSPEETQYF
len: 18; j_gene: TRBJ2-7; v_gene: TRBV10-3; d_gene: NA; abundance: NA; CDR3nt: TGTGCCATCGGGCCGACTGACGGGGGGCCCAAAGGTCTCTACGAGCAGTACTTC; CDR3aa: CAIGPTDGGPKGLYEQYF
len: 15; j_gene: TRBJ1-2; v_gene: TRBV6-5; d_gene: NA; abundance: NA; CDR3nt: TGTGCCAGCAGTTACAGTGGCGACAGCCTCTATGGCTACACCTTC; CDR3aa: CASSYSGDSLYGYTF
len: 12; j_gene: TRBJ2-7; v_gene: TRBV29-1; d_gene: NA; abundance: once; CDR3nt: TGCAGCGTTGGTGGTCTCTCCTACGAGCAGTACTTC; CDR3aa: CSVGGLSYEQYF
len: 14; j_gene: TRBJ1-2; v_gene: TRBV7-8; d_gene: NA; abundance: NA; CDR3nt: TGTGCCAGCAGCTACTCTCCCCCAGGTGGTGGCTACACCTTC; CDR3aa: CASSYSPPGGGYTF
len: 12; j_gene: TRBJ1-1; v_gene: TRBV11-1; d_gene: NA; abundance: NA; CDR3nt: TGTGCCAGCAGCTTAGAGAACACTGAAGCTTTCTTT; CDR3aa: CASSLENTEAFF
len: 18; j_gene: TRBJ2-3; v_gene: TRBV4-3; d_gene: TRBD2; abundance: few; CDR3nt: TGCGCCAGCAGCCAAGAAAGGGCTAGCGGGGGGGCCGCAGATACGCAGTATTTT; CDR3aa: CASSQERASGGAADTQYF
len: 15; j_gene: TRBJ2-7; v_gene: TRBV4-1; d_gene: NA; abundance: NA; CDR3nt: TGCGCCAGCAGCCAAGATTCTAACAGCTACTACGAGCAGTACTTC; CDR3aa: CASSQDSNSYYEQYF
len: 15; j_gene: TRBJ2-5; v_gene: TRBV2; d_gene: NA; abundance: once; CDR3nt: TGTGCCAGCAGTGACCCCTCGACCGGCTGGGAGACCCAGTACTTC; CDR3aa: CASSDPSTGWETQYF
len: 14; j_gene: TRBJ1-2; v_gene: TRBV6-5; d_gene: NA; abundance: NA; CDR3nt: TGTGCCAGCATAGGGAGGGAGAAAAACTATGGCTACACCTTC; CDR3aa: CASIGREKNYGYTF
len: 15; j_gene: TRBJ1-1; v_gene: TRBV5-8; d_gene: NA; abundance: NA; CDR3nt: TGTGCCAGCAGCTTGGCTTCGACGGAGAACACTGAAGCTTTCTTT; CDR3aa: CASSLASTENTEAFF
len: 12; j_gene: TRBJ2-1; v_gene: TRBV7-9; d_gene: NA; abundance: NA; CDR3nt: TGTGCCAGCAGCCACTCCTACAATGAGCAGTTCTTC; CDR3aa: CASSHSYNEQFF
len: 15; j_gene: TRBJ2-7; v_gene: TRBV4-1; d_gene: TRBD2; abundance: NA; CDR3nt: TGCGCCAGCAGCCAAGTCACTAGCGGGGGGACCGAGCAGTACTTC; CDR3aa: CASSQVTSGGTEQYF
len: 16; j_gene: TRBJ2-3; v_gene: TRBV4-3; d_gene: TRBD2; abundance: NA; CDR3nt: TGCGCCAGCAGCCTCGGACTAGCGGAAAGCACAGATACGCAGTATTTT; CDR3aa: CASSLGLAESTDTQYF
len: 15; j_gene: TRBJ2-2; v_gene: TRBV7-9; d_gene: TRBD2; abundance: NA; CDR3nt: TGTGCCAGCAGCCCGACTAGCGTATACACCGGGGAGCTGTTTTTT; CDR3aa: CASSPTSVYTGELFF
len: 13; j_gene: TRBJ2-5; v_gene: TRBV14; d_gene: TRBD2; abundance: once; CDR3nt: TGTGCCAGCAGCCAAGGACTAGCGTTGCCCCAGTACTTC; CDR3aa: CASSQGLALPQYF
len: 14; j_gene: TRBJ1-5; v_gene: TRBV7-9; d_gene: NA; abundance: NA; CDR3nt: TGTGCCAGCAGCTGGGGGGGCACCGATCAGCCCCAGCATTTT; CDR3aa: CASSWGGTDQPQHF
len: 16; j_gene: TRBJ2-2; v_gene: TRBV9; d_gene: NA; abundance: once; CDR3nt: TGTGCCAGCAGCGACGCCGTGAATTCTGGCACCGGGGAGCTGTTTTTT; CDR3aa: CASSDAVNSGTGELFF
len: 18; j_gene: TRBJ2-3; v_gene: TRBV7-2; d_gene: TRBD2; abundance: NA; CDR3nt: TGTGCCAGCAGCTTCTTGGGACGGGGGGGCTCTAGCACAGATACGCAGTATTTT; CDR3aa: CASSFLGRGGSSTDTQYF
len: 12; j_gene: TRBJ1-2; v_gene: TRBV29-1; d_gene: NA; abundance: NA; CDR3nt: TGCAGCGCCCGAGGAGGGGACTATGGCTACACCTTC; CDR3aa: CSARGGDYGYTF
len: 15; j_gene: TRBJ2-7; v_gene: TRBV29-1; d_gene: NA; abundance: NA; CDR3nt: TGCAGCGTTGAGGACGCGGCAGGGGCTCCCTACGAGCAGTACTTC; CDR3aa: CSVEDAAGAPYEQYF
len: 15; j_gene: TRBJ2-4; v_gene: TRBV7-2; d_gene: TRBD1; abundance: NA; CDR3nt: TGTGCCAGCAGCTCCACGAGACAGGGAAAAAACATTCAGTACTTC; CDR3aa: CASSSTRQGKNIQYF
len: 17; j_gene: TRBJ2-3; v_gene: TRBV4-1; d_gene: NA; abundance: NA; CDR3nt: TGCGCCAGCAGCCAAGTTCCGGTAGACCCGGGCACAGATACGCAGTATTTT; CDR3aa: CASSQVPVDPGTDTQYF
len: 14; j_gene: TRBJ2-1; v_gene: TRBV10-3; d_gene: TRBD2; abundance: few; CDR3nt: TGTGCCATCAGGGGAGGGCCCACCTACAATGAGCAGTTCTTC; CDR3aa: CAIRGGPTYNEQFF
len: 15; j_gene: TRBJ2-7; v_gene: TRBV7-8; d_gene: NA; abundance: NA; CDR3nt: TGTGCCAGCAGCTACCCCCCGCGGGGAACCTACGAGCAGTACTTC; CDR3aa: CASSYPPRGTYEQYF
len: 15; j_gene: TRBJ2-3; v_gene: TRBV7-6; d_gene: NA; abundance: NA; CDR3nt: TGTGCCAGCAGCCGTTCGCTGACTAGCACAGATACGCAGTATTTT; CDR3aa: CASSRSLTSTDTQYF
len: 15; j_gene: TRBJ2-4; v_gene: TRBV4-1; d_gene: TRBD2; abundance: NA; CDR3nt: TGCGCCAGCAGCCAAGAATGGTTGACTAGCAGCATTCAGTACTTC; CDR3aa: CASSQEWLTSSIQYF
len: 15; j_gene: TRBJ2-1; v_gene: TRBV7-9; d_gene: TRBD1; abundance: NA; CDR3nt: TGTGCCAGCAGCTCGACAGGGGAACTCTACAATGAGCAGTTCTTC; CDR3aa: CASSSTGELYNEQFF
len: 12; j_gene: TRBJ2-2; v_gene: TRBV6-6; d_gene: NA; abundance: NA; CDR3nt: TGTGCCAGCAGCCTGAACACCGGGGAGCTGTTTTTT; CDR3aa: CASSLNTGELFF
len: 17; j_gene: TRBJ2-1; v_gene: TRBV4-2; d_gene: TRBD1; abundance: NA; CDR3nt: TGTGCCAGCAGTCAGAACGTCGGGACAGGGACCTACAATGAGCAGTTCTTC; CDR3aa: CASSQNVGTGTYNEQFF
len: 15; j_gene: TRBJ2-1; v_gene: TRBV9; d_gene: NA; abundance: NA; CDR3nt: TGTGCCAGCAGTGAATGGGCGGGTTCCTACAATGAGCAGTTCTTC; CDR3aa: CASSEWAGSYNEQFF
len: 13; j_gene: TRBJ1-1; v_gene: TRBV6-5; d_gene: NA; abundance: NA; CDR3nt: TGTGCCAGCAGTTACCGGAGGGACACTGAAGCTTTCTTT; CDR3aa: CASSYRRDTEAFF
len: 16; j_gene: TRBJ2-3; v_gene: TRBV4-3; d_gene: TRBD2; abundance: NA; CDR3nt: TGCGCCAGCAGCCTTTGGGAGGGCACTAGCACAGATACGCAGTATTTT; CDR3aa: CASSLWEGTSTDTQYF
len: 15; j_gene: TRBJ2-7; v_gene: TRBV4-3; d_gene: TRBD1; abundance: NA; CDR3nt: TGCGCCAGCAGCCAAGAGGGGACAGGGTCCTACGAGCAGTACTTC; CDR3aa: CASSQEGTGSYEQYF
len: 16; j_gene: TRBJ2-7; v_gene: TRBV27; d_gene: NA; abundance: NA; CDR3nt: TGTGCCAGCAGTTTAGTGGCCAGGGTCCCTCTCTACGAGCAGTACTTC; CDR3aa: CASSLVARVPLYEQYF
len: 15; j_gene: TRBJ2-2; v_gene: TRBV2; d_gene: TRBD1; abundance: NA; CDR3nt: TGTGCCAGCAGTACTACAGGGGCGGACACCGGGGAGCTGTTTTTT; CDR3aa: CASSTTGADTGELFF
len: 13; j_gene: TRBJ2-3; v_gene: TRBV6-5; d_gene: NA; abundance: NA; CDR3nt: TGTGCCAGCAGTTATATGGAGTCCGGTACGCAGTATTTT; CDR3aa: CASSYMESGTQYF